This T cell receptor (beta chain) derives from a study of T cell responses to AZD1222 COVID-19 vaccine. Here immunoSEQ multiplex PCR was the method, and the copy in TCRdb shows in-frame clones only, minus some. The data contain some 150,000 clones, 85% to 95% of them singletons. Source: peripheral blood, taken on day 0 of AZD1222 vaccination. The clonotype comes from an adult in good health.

CDR3: CASSPSGKLHNEQFF. CDR3 DNA sequence: TGTGCCAGCAGTCCTAGCGGGAAGCTCCACAATGAGCAGTTCTTC. The chain couples TRBV28 to TRBJ2-1, with 9 bases lining up with TRBD2. With 5 bases clipped from V and 5 bases from J, the junction kept 7 bases outside the gene matches. CDR3 size: 15 residues. CDR1 is MDHEN and CDR2 is SYDVKM in the germline V gene.